These T cell receptor beta chains were read from a single sample in a study of shared clonotypes between healthy human individuals. Profiling relied on immunoSEQ multiplex PCR, and the TCRdb table lists in-frame clones only, not all of them. The repertoire holds fewer than 850,000 clones, with roughly 96% as singletons. Specimen: naive CD8+ T cells sorted from blood. Receptors originate from a man between 25 and 39 years old in good health. CDR3s include the opening cysteine and the closing phenylalanine or tryptophan. A D gene is named only where the DNA matches it firmly. Clone size is stated in some rows and not others, as once, few, many or a class when expanded.

abundance | d_gene | j_gene | v_gene | CDR3aa | CDR3nt
. | . | TRBJ2-7 | TRBV7-8 | CASSLSGTATYEQYF | TGTGCCAGCAGCTTATCCGGGACGGCGACATACGAGCAGTACTTC
. | . | TRBJ2-3 | TRBV7-6 | CASSYRARDTQYF | TGTGCCAGCAGTTACAGGGCCAGAGATACGCAGTATTTT
. | TRBD2 | TRBJ2-7 | TRBV27 | CASSSTGTSIYEQYF | TGTGCCAGCAGTTCCACCGGGACTAGTATCTACGAGCAGTACTTC
. | . | TRBJ2-1 | TRBV5-4 | CASSFRTGPPLNEQFF | TGTGCCAGCAGCTTCCGGACGGGACCTCCCCTCAATGAGCAGTTCTTC
. | . | TRBJ2-5 | TRBV25-1 | CASSESGETQYF | TGTGCCAGCAGTGAATCCGGAGAGACCCAGTACTTC
. | . | TRBJ2-6 | TRBV11-1 | CASSLSDSGANVLTF | TGTGCCAGCAGCTTGTCGGACTCTGGGGCCAACGTCCTGACTTTC
. | . | TRBJ2-7 | TRBV18 | CASSVSVGGLYEQYF | TGTGCCAGCTCAGTAAGCGTTGGTGGGCTCTACGAGCAGTACTTC
once | . | TRBJ1-2 | TRBV12-5 | CASGLGDGYTF | TGTGCTAGTGGTTTGGGAGATGGCTACACCTTC
. | . | TRBJ2-7 | TRBV19 | CASSITGQSYEQYF | TGTGCCAGTAGTATAACCGGACAGTCCTACGAGCAGTACTTC
. | TRBD2 | TRBJ2-7 | TRBV29-1 | CSVPRETSGGYEQYF | TGCAGCGTCCCGAGGGAGACTAGCGGGGGCTACGAGCAGTACTTC
. | TRBD1 | TRBJ2-1 | TRBV7-6 | CASSPVAGTGVGEQFF | TGTGCCAGCAGCCCGGTAGCCGGGACAGGGGTGGGTGAGCAGTTCTTC
. | TRBD1 | TRBJ2-1 | TRBV15 | CATSWGQYNEQFF | TGTGCCACCAGCTGGGGACAGTACAATGAGCAGTTCTTC
. | . | TRBJ2-7 | TRBV29-1 | CSVESRDSSYEQYF | TGCAGCGTTGAAAGTCGGGATAGCTCCTACGAGCAGTACTTC
. | . | TRBJ2-1 | TRBV4-1 | CASSQDRPRDEQFF | TGCGCCAGCAGCCAAGATCGACCCCGAGATGAGCAGTTCTTC
. | . | TRBJ2-3 | TRBV7-8 | CASSLGAGSSTDTQYF | TGTGCCAGCAGCTTAGGTGCGGGGTCTAGCACAGATACGCAGTATTTT